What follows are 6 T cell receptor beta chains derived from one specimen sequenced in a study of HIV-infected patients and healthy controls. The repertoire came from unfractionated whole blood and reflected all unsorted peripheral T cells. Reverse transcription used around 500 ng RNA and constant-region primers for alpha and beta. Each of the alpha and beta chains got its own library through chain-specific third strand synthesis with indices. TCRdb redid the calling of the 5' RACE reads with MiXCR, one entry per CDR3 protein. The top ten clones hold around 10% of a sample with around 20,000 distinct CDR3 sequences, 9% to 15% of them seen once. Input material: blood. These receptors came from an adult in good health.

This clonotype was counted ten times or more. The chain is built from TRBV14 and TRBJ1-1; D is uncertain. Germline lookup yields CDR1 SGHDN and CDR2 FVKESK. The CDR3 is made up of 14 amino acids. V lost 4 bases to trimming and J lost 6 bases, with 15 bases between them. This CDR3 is CASSPINWGAEAFF. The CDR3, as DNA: TGTGCCAGCAGCCCGATAAATTGGGGAGCTGAAGCTTTCTTT. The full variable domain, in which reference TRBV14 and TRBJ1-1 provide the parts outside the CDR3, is EAGVTQFPSHSVIEKGQTVTLRCDPISGHDNLYWYRRVMGKEIKFLLHFVKESKQDESGMPNNRFLAERTGGTYSTLKVQPAELEDSGVYFCASSPINWGAEAFFGQGTRLTVV.

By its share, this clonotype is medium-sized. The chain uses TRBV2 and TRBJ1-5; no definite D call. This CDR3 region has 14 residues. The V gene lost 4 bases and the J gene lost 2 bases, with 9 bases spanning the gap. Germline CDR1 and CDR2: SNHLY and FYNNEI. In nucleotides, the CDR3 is TGTGCCAGCAGTGGGGAGAGCGGCAATCAGCCCCAGCATTTT. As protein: CASSGESGNQPQHF.

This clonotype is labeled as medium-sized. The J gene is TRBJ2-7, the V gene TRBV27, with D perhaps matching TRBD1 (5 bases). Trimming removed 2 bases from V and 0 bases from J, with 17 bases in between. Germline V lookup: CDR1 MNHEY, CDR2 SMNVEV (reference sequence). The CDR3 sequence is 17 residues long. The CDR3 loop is CASSLVRQGTSSYEQYF. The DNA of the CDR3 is TGTGCCAGCAGTTTAGTCCGGCAGGGCACAAGCTCCTACGAGCAGTACTTC.

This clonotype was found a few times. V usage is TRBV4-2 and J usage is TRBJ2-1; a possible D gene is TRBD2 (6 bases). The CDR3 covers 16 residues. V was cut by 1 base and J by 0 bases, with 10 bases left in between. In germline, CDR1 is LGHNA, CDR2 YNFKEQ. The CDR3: CASSQGGGDSYNEQFF. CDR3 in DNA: TGTGCCAGCAGCCAAGGAGGCGGGGACTCCTACAATGAGCAGTTCTTC.

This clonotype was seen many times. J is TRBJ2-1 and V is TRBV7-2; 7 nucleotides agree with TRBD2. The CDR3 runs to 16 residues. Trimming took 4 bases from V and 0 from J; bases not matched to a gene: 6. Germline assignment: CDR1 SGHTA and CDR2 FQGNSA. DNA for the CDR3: TGTGCCAGCAGCTCGACCCGGACTAGCTCCTACAATGAGCAGTTCTTC. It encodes CASSSTRTSSYNEQFF.

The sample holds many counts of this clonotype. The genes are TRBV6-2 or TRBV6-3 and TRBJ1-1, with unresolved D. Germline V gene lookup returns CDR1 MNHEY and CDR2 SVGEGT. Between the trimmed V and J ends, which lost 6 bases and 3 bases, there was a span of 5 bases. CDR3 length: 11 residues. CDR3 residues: CASRGYTEAFF. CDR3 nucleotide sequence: TGTGCCAGCAGGGGTTACACTGAAGCTTTCTTT.